These 27 T cell receptor beta chains came from one sample sequenced in a study of blood T cell repertoires in COVID-19. Libraries were prepared by immunoSEQ multiplex PCR; TCRdb keeps only in-frame clonotypes and omits some of them. The profile shows about 380,000 clones, around 90% of them singletons. Sequenced input: peripheral blood. The receptors here all came from a man between 18 and 35 years old with active or convalescent COVID-19.

V usage is TRBV18 and J usage is TRBJ1-6, with 7 nucleotides matching TRBD1. The germline gives CDR1 KGHSH, CDR2 LQKENI. The CDR3 has 14 amino acids. Trimming at V came to 5 bases and at J to 7 bases, leaving 5 bases not matched to a gene. CDR3 nucleotides: TGTGCCAGCTCAGATCAGGGGGTGAATTCACCCCTCCACTTT. Amino acids: CASSDQGVNSPLHF.

V gene TRBV5-1 combines with J gene TRBJ1-1; 8 bases align to TRBD1. Unmatched junction bases numbered 3, after V lost 4 bases and J lost 1 base. This CDR3 comprises 14 residues. Germline-derived CDR1 and CDR2 are SGHRS and YFSETQ. CDR3 sequence: CASSRTGGNTEAFF. CDR3 nucleotide sequence: TGCGCCAGCAGCAGAACAGGGGGGAACACTGAAGCTTTCTTT.

CDR3 nucleotide sequence: TGTGCCAGCGACGAAATCCGGGACAGGGGGTCGAGGTATGGCTACACCTTC. It translates to CASDEIRDRGSRYGYTF. This chain links TRBV2 with TRBJ1-2; TRBD1 aligns across 11 bases. Germline lookup yields CDR1 SNHLY and CDR2 FYNNEI. Germline trimming cut 8 bases from V and 5 bases from J; bases unmatched to any gene: 16. CDR3 size: 17 residues.

The CDR3, as DNA: TGTGCCAGCAGCGTAGATGAGAGGGGGACAGATACGCAGTATTTT. This encodes CASSVDERGTDTQYF. The chain combines TRBV9 with TRBJ2-3, with D maybe TRBD1 (6 bases). This CDR3 is built from 15 residues. Trimming removed 0 bases at V and 3 bases at J, with 11 bases between. Per the germline V gene, CDR1 is SGDLS and CDR2 is YYNGEE. Together with reference TRBV9 and TRBJ2-3, the CDR3 gives the full variable domain: DSGVTQTPKHLITATGQRVTLRCSPRSGDLSVYWYQQSLDQGLQFLIQYYNGEERAKGNILERFSAQQFPDLHSELNLSSLELGDSALYFCASSVDERGTDTQYFGPGTRLTVL.

The chain has TRBV4-3 and TRBJ1-2; D is unclear. The V end lost 0 bases, the J end lost 7 bases, and 15 bases lay between the germline ends. This CDR3 is 15 amino acids long. Germline-derived CDR1 and CDR2 are LGHNA and YSLEER. For the CDR3, the DNA is TGCGCCAGCAGCCAAGACTCCGGGAGCTCGAGTGGCTACACCTTC. Protein sequence: CASSQDSGSSSGYTF.

The chain joins TRBV5-7 to TRBJ2-7; 7 nucleotides line up with TRBD1. TRBV5-7 is annotated as an ORF whose role is uncertain. CDR3 size: 15 residues. V lost 2 bases to trimming and J lost 3 bases; unmatched junction nucleotides: 8. CDR3 in amino acids: CASSFGTGVFYEQYF. The CDR3 nucleotides read TGTGCCAGCAGCTTCGGCACAGGGGTATTCTACGAGCAGTACTTC.

This clone appeared a single time. V gene TRBV27 combines with J gene TRBJ1-1; tentatively, D is TRBD1 (5 bases). Germline assignment: CDR1 MNHEY and CDR2 SMNVEV (reference sequence). This CDR3 is built from 14 residues. With 2 bases removed from V and 0 bases from J, the gap between germline ends came to 7 bases. As DNA, the CDR3 is TGTGCCAGCAGTTTACAGGGTTTGAACACTGAAGCTTTCTTT. It yields the protein CASSLQGLNTEAFF.

Regarding this clone: This specimen includes other DNA sequences encoding the same CDR3. This sequence joins TRBV19 and TRBJ2-1, with TRBD2 matching 7 bases. In germline, CDR1 is LNHDA, CDR2 SQIVND (reference sequence). V shed 1 base, J shed 0 bases, and the junction held 3 bases outside the gene matches. The length of the CDR3 is 16 residues. The CDR3 region is CASSIVGGSSYNEQFF. The CDR3 nucleotides are TGTGCCAGTAGTATAGTGGGCGGGAGCTCCTACAATGAGCAGTTCTTC. Combining the CDR3 with reference TRBV19 and TRBJ2-1 gives the whole variable domain DGGITQSPKYLFRKEGQNVTLSCEQNLNHDAMYWYRQDPGQGLRLIYYSQIVNDFQKGDIAEGYSVSREKKESFPLTVTSAQKNPTAFYLCASSIVGGSSYNEQFFGPGTRLTVL.

This chain links TRBV6-1 with TRBJ2-2; 14 positions agree with TRBD2. The V gene's germline CDR1 is MNHNS and CDR2 SASEGT. V was pared by 3 bases and J by 6 bases, with 0 bases of the junction left unmatched. The CDR3 is 15 residues long. CDR3: CASSEGLAGAGELFF. CDR3 nucleotides: TGTGCCAGCAGTGAGGGACTAGCGGGGGCCGGGGAGCTGTTTTTT.

The chain employs TRBV28 and TRBJ2-5; possible D gene TRBD1, 6 bases. This CDR3 has 15 residues. Germline V gives CDR1 MDHEN, CDR2 SYDVKM. V was trimmed by 3 bases and J by 5 bases, leaving 16 bases between them. CDR3 amino acids: CASSFQGNQRETQYF. The CDR3 coding sequence is TGTGCCAGCAGTTTTCAGGGGAACCAAAGGGAGACCCAGTACTTC.

The chain carries TRBV28 and TRBJ2-5; 7 bases match TRBD2. Looked up from germline, CDR1 is MDHEN and CDR2 is SYDVKM. The CDR3 sequence is 13 residues long. The V gene end was trimmed by 8 bases and the J gene end by 5 bases; junction bases not matched to a gene: 8. The CDR3 DNA reads TGTGCCAGCGCTCGGGGGGACTCGGAGACCCAGTACTTC. This translates into CASARGDSETQYF.

The V call is TRBV27, the J call TRBJ1-5; TRBD1 is a possible D gene (5 bases). Deletions cut 6 bases from V and 2 bases from J, with 11 bases between. Germline V CDR1 and CDR2: MNHEY, SMNVEV (reference sequence). CDR3 length: 14 residues. CDR3 sequence reads: CASSQPGGNQPQHF. CDR3 sequence (DNA): TGTGCCAGCAGCCAACCGGGGGGCAATCAGCCCCAGCATTTT.

J is TRBJ2-5 and V is TRBV7-3, with 7 bases fitting TRBD2. After removal of 3 bases from V and 1 base from J, the junction contained 5 bases not matched to a gene. Germline V gives CDR1 SGHTA, CDR2 FQGTGA. This CDR3 has 15 amino acids. CDR3 protein: CASSLGGLFQETQYF. For the CDR3, the DNA is TGTGCCAGCAGCTTGGGGGGACTATTCCAAGAGACCCAGTACTTC.

The V gene is TRBV6-5, the J gene TRBJ1-2; 8 bases map to TRBD1. The V gene's germline CDR1 is MNHEY and CDR2 SVGAGI. The CDR3 is 16 amino acids. V lost 3 bases and J lost 4; bases outside the gene matches: 10. The CDR3 reads CASSYLRTGLPYGYTF. In DNA, the CDR3 is TGTGCCAGCAGTTATCTCCGGACAGGGCTCCCCTATGGCTACACCTTC.

The count of this clone is one. The gene calls are TRBV28 and TRBJ1-1; 8 nucleotides match TRBD1. This CDR3 spans 14 amino acids. The germline V gene encodes CDR1 MDHEN and CDR2 SYDVKM. V lost 3 bases and J lost 6; bases outside the gene matches: 6. CDR3 sequence reads: CASSFAGGPAEAFF. In DNA, the CDR3 is TGTGCCAGCAGTTTCGCAGGGGGCCCGGCTGAAGCTTTCTTT.

This chain links TRBV24-1 with TRBJ1-4; D is unresolved. V gave up 2 bases and J gave up 6 bases, with 15 bases separating them. The CDR3 runs 16 residues. CDR1 KGHDR and CDR2 SFDVKD come from the germline V gene. As DNA, the CDR3 is TGTGCCACCAGTGATTCGGCCGCAACGGGGTATGAAAAACTGTTTTTT. Its translation is CATSDSAATGYEKLFF.

The chain has TRBV6-5 and TRBJ1-1; 7 bases align to TRBD1. The CDR3 covers 14 residues. The V segment lost 5 bases and the J segment 7 bases; nucleotides outside the gene matches: 10. Looked up from germline, CDR1 is MNHEY and CDR2 is SVGAGI. CDR3: CASSMTGSGSEAFF. DNA for the CDR3: TGTGCCAGCAGTATGACAGGGAGCGGCAGTGAAGCTTTCTTT.

The V and J genes are TRBV11-3 and TRBJ2-5; the D gene is possibly TRBD2 (7 bases). V gave up 6 bases and J gave up 1 base, with 15 bases separating them. Germline-derived CDR1 and CDR2 are SGHNT and YENEEA. This CDR3 spans 15 amino acids. Here the CDR3 reads CASSLRGPAQETQYF. CDR3 nucleotide sequence: TGTGCCAGCAGTTTGCGGGGGCCCGCCCAAGAGACCCAGTACTTC. Filled out from reference TRBV11-3 and TRBJ2-5, the complete variable domain reads EAGVVQSPRYKIIEKKQPVAFWCNPISGHNTLYWYLQNLGQGPELLIRYENEEAVDDSQLPKDRFSAERLKGVDSTLKIQPAELGDSAVYLCASSLRGPAQETQYFGPGTRLLVL.

This clone was seen just once. The V and J genes are TRBV24-1 and TRBJ1-1; 9 bases are shared with TRBD1. The CDR3 covers 16 residues. J lost 5 bases, V lost 4 bases, and 10 bases had no gene match. In germline, CDR1 is KGHDR, CDR2 SFDVKD. CDR3 bases: TGTGCCACCAGTGAACGGACCGGGACAGGGAAGACTGAAGCTTTCTTT. Protein sequence: CATSERTGTGKTEAFF.

The CDR3 spells CASSSRGQGVGYEQYF. CDR3 DNA sequence: TGTGCCAGCAGCTCCAGAGGACAGGGAGTCGGCTACGAGCAGTACTTC. The chain combines TRBV11-2 with TRBJ2-7; 8 bases are shared with TRBD1. The CDR3 contains 16 residues. The germline V gene has CDR1 SGHAT and CDR2 FQNNGV. V lost 4 bases, J lost 3 bases, and 11 bases stayed unmatched.

This sequence joins TRBV27 and TRBJ2-7; perhaps TRBD2 as D (5 bases). The CDR3 covers 15 residues. Trimming removed 0 bases from V and 3 bases from J, with 12 bases in between. Germline-derived CDR1 and CDR2 are MNHEY and SMNVEV (reference sequence). CDR3 residues: CASSLSSGIGYEQYF. CDR3 nucleotides: TGTGCCAGCAGTTTATCGTCGGGGATCGGCTACGAGCAGTACTTC.

CDR3 bases: TGCGCCAGCAGCCTGGACCCGGGACATCAAGGAAACACCATATATTTT. Residues: CASSLDPGHQGNTIYF. This rearrangement joins TRBV4-3 to TRBJ1-3; D perhaps matches TRBD1 (6 bases). V lost 4 bases to trimming and J lost 4 bases, with 17 bases between them. Germline CDR1 reads LGHNA; CDR2 reads YSLEER. The CDR3 loop spans 16 amino acids.

This chain connects TRBV28 to TRBJ2-5; TRBD2 matches at 9 bases. The CDR3 totals 16 residues. Unmatched junction bases numbered 6, after V lost 2 bases and J lost 2 bases. Germline CDR1 and CDR2: MDHEN and SYDVKM. The CDR3 bases are TGTGCCAGCAGTTTAGGGCTAGCGGGGAGGCAAGAGACCCAGTACTTC. Protein: CASSLGLAGRQETQYF.

The chain uses TRBV4-3 and TRBJ1-4; D not resolved. Germline CDR1 reads LGHNA; CDR2 reads YSLEER. The CDR3 has 15 residues. With 2 bases removed from V and 5 bases from J, the gap between germline ends came to 12 bases. CDR3 residues: CASSQSADWNEKLFF. The CDR3 DNA sequence: TGCGCCAGCAGCCAATCTGCAGACTGGAATGAAAAACTGTTTTTT.

The chain is built from TRBV4-2 and TRBJ2-2; 11 positions match TRBD1. The junction had 7 bases not matched to a gene; V was cut back by 0 bases and J by 4 bases. This CDR3 comprises 18 residues. Germline V gives CDR1 LGHNA, CDR2 YNFKEQ. This chain's CDR3 is CASSQEDRGRLITGELFF. The CDR3 DNA is TGTGCCAGCAGCCAAGAGGACAGGGGGCGGTTAATCACCGGGGAGCTGTTTTTT.

The chain joins TRBV29-1 to TRBJ2-3, with unresolved D. Germline lookup yields CDR1 SQVTM and CDR2 ANQGSEA. The CDR3 consists of 13 residues. V lost 4 bases, J lost 3 bases, and 11 bases lay in between. The CDR3 loop is CSVAGESTDTQYF. The CDR3 nucleotides are TGCAGCGTTGCCGGAGAGAGTACAGATACGCAGTATTTT.

V gene TRBV10-3 combines with J gene TRBJ2-7, with a weak D call TRBD2 (7 bases). Deletions cut 4 bases from V and 1 base from J, with 14 bases between. This CDR3 is built from 15 residues. Germline CDR1 reads ENHRY; CDR2 reads SYGVKD. CDR3 nucleotides: TGTGCCATCAGTGCCGGGGGAGGGGGGTCCTACGAGCAGTACTTC. Translating it yields CAISAGGGGSYEQYF.